These T cell receptor beta chains were read from a single sample in a study of blood T cells in healthy people across ages. TCRdb re-called the 5' RACE reads through MiXCR, storing one row per CDR3 protein. The sample lists fewer than 2 million distinct CDR3 sequences, around 40% occurring once. The sequencing sample was made of blood. The source of these receptors is a human donor in good health. Both conserved end residues are part of each CDR3. A D gene is named only where the DNA matches it firmly. The size field is filled for only some rows; it gives once, few, many or a size class.

CDR3,DNA,size,V,J,D
CASSPRAGGGMKTEAFF,TGTGCCAGCAGCCCCCGGGCGGGTGGCGGGATGAAGACTGAAGCTTTCTTT,.,TRBV7-2,TRBJ1-1,.
CASSLEGRGGYTF,TGTGCCAGCAGTTTAGAGGGGCGAGGCGGCTACACCTTC,few,TRBV28,TRBJ1-2,.
CASGSNEQFF,TGTGCCAGCGGATCCAATGAGCAGTTCTTC,few,TRBV11-3,TRBJ2-1,.
CASSSQTSGTPYEQYF,TGCGCCAGCAGCTCCCAGACTAGCGGGACCCCCTACGAGCAGTACTTC,few,TRBV5-1,TRBJ2-7,TRBD2
CASSRSVDTDTQYF,TGTGCCAGCTCCCGCAGTGTCGACACAGATACGCAGTATTTT,few,TRBV18,TRBJ2-3,.
CASSPGPPGAKQYFGPGYGYTF,.,.,TRBV5-6,TRBJ1-2,.
CASRDRVDSNQPQHF,TGTGCCAGCCGGGACAGGGTCGATAGCAATCAGCCCCAGCATTTT,.,TRBV6-6,TRBJ1-5,TRBD1
CASSLEATGQGNYGYTF,TGTGCCAGCAGCTTAGAGGCTACGGGACAGGGTAACTATGGCTACACCTTC,.,TRBV7-2,TRBJ1-2,TRBD1
CASSHGDRYEQYF,TGTGCCAGCAGCCACGGGGATAGATACGAGCAGTACTTC,.,TRBV7-2,TRBJ2-7,.
CSAAGLAEETQYF,TGCAGTGCGGCGGGACTAGCAGAAGAGACCCAGTACTTC,few,TRBV20-1,TRBJ2-5,TRBD2
CASSLRGQGTETQYF,TGTGCCAGCAGCTTAAGAGGTCAGGGCACGGAGACCCAGTACTTC,.,TRBV7-2,TRBJ2-5,.
CASSLRSAEQFF,TGTGCCAGCAGCTTAAGGTCAGCTGAGCAGTTCTTC,.,TRBV7-9,TRBJ2-1,.
CASSEDRGGTEAFF,TGTGCCAGCAGTGAAGACCGGGGGGGGACTGAAGCTTTCTTT,.,TRBV6-1,TRBJ1-1,.
CASSPWGRGQNIQYF,TGTGCCAGCAGCCCCTGGGGACGGGGCCAAAACATTCAGTACTTC,.,TRBV7-9,TRBJ2-4,.
CSASRGARGYTF,TGCAGTGCTAGTCGGGGGGCGCGCGGCTACACCTTC,few,TRBV20-1,TRBJ1-2,.
CASSLQGPVNQPQHF,TGTGCCAGCAGCTTACAGGGGCCGGTCAATCAGCCCCAGCATTTT,.,TRBV7-8,TRBJ1-5,.
CSARTLAGFRDQYF,TGCAGTGCTAGAACCCTGGCAGGGTTCCGAGACCAGTACTTC,.,TRBV20-1,TRBJ2-5,.
CSVTVTGTTGELFF,TGCAGCGTTACGGTGACAGGGACCACCGGGGAGCTGTTTTTT,few,TRBV29-1,TRBJ2-2,TRBD1
CASTNGGGLPGGGELFF,TGTGCCAGCACCAACGGAGGGGGACTCCCCGGAGGCGGGGAGCTGTTTTTT,.,TRBV2,TRBJ2-2,.
CASSLGSPKLYEQYF,TGTGCCAGCAGTTTGGGGTCCCCTAAATTATACGAGCAGTACTTC,few,TRBV12-3/TRBV12-4,TRBJ2-7,.
CSAYGTGLEKLFF,TGCAGTGCCTACGGGACAGGGCTTGAAAAACTGTTTTTT,.,TRBV20-1,TRBJ1-4,TRBD1
CASSLKSPGYEQYF,TGCGCCAGCAGCCTCAAATCACCCGGATACGAGCAGTACTTC,many,TRBV4-1,TRBJ2-7,.
CASSQDPIYYEQYF,TGTGCCAGCAGCCAAGACCCTATATACTACGAGCAGTACTTC,few,TRBV3-1,TRBJ2-7,.
CASSLTGGEGKYNEQFF,TGTGCCAGCAGTTTAACAGGGGGCGAGGGGAAATACAATGAGCAGTTCTTC,.,TRBV6-6,TRBJ2-1,TRBD1
CSARGPLGNQPQHF,TGCAGTGCTAGGGGGCCCTTGGGCAATCAGCCCCAGCATTTT,.,TRBV20-1,TRBJ1-5,.
CSVGTGDFYEQYF,TGCAGCGTTGGGACAGGGGACTTCTACGAGCAGTACTTC,many,TRBV29-1,TRBJ2-7,TRBD1
CSARDQGTADTQYF,TGCAGTGCTAGAGACCAGGGGACGGCAGATACGCAGTATTTT,.,TRBV20-1,TRBJ2-3,.
CASSQYREGEQFF,TGCGCCAGCAGCCAATATAGGGAGGGTGAGCAGTTCTTC,few,TRBV4-3,TRBJ2-1,TRBD2
CASRTVENYGYTF,TGTGCCAGTCGGACGGTTGAGAACTATGGCTACACCTTC,few,TRBV19,TRBJ1-2,.
CASSLVVGRGFGAFF,TGCGCCAGCAGCTTGGTTGTCGGGAGGGGATTCGGAGCTTTCTTT,.,TRBV5-1,TRBJ1-1,.
CASWISGGIYNEQFF,TGTGCCAGCTGGATTAGCGGGGGGATATACAATGAGCAGTTCTTC,many,TRBV2,TRBJ2-1,TRBD2
CAGSLAGARYEQYF,TGTGCCGGCAGTTTGGCCGGGGCCCGCTACGAGCAGTACTTC,.,TRBV5-5,TRBJ2-7,.
CASSQLGTPYEEQFF,TGTGCCAGCAGCCAACTCGGGACTCCCTATGAGGAGCAGTTCTTC,.,TRBV3-1,TRBJ2-1,.
CASSRPLLGDTESSYNEQFF,TGTGCCAGCAGCCGTCCCCTGTTGGGAGATACGGAGAGCTCCTACAATGAGCAGTTCTTC,.,TRBV7-9,TRBJ2-1,.
CASSLALAGDIYSYTF,TGTGCCAGCAGCTTAGCTTTAGCGGGGGACATCTATAGCTACACCTTC,.,TRBV7-9,TRBJ1-2,.
CSASSGALDIRYF,TGCAGTGCTTCCAGCGGGGCCTTGGACATTCGGTACTTC,.,TRBV20-1,TRBJ2-4,TRBD2
CASSQDRVISTEAFF,TGTGCCAGCAGTCAGGACAGGGTTATAAGCACTGAAGCTTTCTTT,.,TRBV12-3/TRBV12-4,TRBJ1-1,TRBD1
CASSRLAGVETQYF,TGTGCCAGCAGCCGACTAGCGGGGGTGGAGACCCAGTACTTC,.,TRBV28,TRBJ2-5,TRBD2
CASSSGLAGTRVGREQFF,TGCGCCAGCAGCTCCGGACTAGCGGGGACCCGCGTAGGGAGAGAGCAGTTCTTC,few,TRBV5-1,TRBJ2-1,TRBD2
CASSLSWTVYYYEQYF,TGTGCCAGCAGCTTATCGTGGACAGTCTACTACTACGAGCAGTACTTC,few,TRBV7-8,TRBJ2-7,.
CASSKTSGGPTDTQYF,TGTGCCAGCAGTAAAACTAGCGGGGGGCCAACAGATACGCAGTATTTT,.,TRBV6-4,TRBJ2-3,TRBD2
CASSQDLVNSYNSPLHF,TGCGCCAGCAGCCAAGATCTAGTGAACTCCTATAATTCACCCCTCCACTTT,.,TRBV4-3,TRBJ1-6,.
CASSITGDSNQPQHF,TGTGCCAGCAGCATCACCGGGGATAGCAATCAGCCCCAGCATTTT,.,TRBV7-2,TRBJ1-5,.
CASSYPPDGTSYNEQFF,TGTGCCAGCAGTTACCCTCCGGACGGGACTTCCTACAATGAGCAGTTCTTC,.,TRBV6-6,TRBJ2-1,.
CASSLRAVNTGELFF,TGTGCCAGCAGCTTAAGGGCAGTAAACACCGGGGAGCTGTTTTTT,.,TRBV11-2,TRBJ2-2,.
CASSNDLSETQYF,TGTGCCAGCAGTAATGACCTTAGTGAGACCCAGTACTTC,.,TRBV6-1,TRBJ2-5,.